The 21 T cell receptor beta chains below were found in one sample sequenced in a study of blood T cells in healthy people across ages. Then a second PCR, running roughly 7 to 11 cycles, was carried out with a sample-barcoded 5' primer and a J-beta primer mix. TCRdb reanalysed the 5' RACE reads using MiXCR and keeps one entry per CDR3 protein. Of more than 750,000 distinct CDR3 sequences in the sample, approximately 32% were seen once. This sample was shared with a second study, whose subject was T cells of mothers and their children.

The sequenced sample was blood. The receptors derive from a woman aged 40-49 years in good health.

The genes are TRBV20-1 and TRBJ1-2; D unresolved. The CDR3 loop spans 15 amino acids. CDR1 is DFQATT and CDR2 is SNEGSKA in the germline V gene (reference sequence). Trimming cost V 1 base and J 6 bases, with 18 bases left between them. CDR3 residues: CSARGLGWGLDGYTF. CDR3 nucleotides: TGCAGTGCTAGAGGACTGGGGTGGGGTTTGGATGGCTACACCTTC.

The CDR3 DNA is TGTGCCAGCCACGTATGGGGCCAGGGAGATACGCAGTATTTT. Protein: CASHVWGQGDTQYF. The J gene is TRBJ2-3, the V gene TRBV5-8, with D perhaps TRBD1 (5 bases). Germline CDR1 reads SGHTS; CDR2 reads YDEGEE. V was cut by 7 bases and J by 5 bases, with 17 bases left in between. CDR3 length: 14 residues.

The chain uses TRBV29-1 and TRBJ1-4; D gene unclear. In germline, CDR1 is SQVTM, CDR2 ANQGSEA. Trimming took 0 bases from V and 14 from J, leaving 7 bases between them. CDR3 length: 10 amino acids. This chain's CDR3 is CSVEDTSLFF. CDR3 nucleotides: TGCAGCGTTGAAGATACTTCCCTGTTTTTT.

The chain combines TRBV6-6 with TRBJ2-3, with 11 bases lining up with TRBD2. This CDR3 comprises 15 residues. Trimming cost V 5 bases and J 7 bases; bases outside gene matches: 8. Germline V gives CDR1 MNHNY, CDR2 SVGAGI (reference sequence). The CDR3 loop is CASSAPSGGRYTQYF. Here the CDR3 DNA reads TGTGCCAGCAGTGCCCCTAGCGGGGGGAGGTATACGCAGTATTTT.

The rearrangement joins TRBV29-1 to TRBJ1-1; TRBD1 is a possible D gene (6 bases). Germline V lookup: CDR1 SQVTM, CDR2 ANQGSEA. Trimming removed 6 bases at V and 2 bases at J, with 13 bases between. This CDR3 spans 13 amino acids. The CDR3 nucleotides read TGCAGCGTCCAGGGGCGAGGAAACACTGAAGCTTTCTTT. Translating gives CSVQGRGNTEAFF.

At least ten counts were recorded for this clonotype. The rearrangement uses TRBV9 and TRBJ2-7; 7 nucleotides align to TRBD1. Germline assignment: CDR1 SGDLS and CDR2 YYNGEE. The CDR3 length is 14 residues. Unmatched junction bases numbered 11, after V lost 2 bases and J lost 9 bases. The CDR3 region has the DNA TGTGCCAGCAGCGTGGGACAGAGCCCGTTTGGGCAGTACTTC. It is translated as CASSVGQSPFGQYF. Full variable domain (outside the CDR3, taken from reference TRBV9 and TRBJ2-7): DSGVTQTPKHLITATGQRVTLRCSPRSGDLSVYWYQQSLDQGLQFLIQYYNGEERAKGNILERFSAQQFPDLHSELNLSSLELGDSALYFCASSVGQSPFGQYFGPGTRLTVT.

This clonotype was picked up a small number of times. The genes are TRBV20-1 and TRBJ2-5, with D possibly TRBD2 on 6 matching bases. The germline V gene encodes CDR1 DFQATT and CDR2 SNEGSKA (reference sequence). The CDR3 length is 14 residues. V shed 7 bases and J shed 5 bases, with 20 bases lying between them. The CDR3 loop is CSVHLLALGETQYF. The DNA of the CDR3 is TGCAGTGTCCATTTACTAGCCCTGGGTGAGACCCAGTACTTC.

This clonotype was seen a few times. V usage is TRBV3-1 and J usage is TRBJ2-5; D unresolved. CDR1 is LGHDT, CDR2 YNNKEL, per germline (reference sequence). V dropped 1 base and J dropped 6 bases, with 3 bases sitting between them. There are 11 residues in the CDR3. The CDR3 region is CASSQGKTQYF. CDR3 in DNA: TGTGCCAGCAGCCAAGGGAAGACCCAGTACTTC.

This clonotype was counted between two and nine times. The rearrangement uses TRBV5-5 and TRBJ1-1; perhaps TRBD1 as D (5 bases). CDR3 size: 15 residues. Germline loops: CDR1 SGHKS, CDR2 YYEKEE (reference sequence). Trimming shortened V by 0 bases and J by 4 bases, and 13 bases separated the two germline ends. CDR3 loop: CASSLVQAGGTEAFF. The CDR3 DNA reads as TGTGCCAGCAGCTTGGTACAGGCGGGGGGCACTGAAGCTTTCTTT.

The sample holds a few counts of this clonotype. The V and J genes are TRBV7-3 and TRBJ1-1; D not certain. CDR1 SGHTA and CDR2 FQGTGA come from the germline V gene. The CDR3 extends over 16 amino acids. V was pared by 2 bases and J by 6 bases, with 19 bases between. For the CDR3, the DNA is TGTGCCAGCAGCTTACTCGGTCCAGGTAGCAAGGCTGAAGCTTTCTTT. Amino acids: CASSLLGPGSKAEAFF.

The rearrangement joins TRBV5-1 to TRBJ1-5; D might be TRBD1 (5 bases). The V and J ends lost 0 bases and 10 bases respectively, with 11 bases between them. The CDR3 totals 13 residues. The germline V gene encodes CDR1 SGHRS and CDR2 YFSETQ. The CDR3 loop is CASSLDGGGPQHF. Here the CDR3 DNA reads TGCGCCAGCAGCTTGGACGGGGGGGGACCCCAGCATTTT.

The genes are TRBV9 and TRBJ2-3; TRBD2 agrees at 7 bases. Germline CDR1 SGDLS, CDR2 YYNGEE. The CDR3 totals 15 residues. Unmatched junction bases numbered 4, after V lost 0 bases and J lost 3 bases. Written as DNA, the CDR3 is TGTGCCAGCAGCGTAGATCCCGGGGGGACAGATACGCAGTATTTT. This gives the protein CASSVDPGGTDTQYF.

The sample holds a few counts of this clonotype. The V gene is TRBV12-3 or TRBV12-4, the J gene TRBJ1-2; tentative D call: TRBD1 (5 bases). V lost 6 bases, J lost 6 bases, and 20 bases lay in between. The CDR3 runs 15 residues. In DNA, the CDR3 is TGTGCCAGCAGCGGACTGGGGAGGTCAGGGCATGGCTACACCTTC. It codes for CASSGLGRSGHGYTF.

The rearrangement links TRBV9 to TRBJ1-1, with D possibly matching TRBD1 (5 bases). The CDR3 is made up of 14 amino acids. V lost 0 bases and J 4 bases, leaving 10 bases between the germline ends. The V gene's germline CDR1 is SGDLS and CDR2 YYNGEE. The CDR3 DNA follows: TGTGCCAGCAGCGTAGTGACCGGGGGCACTGAAGCTTTCTTT. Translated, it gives CASSVVTGGTEAFF. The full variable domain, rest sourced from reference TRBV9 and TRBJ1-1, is DSGVTQTPKHLITATGQRVTLRCSPRSGDLSVYWYQQSLDQGLQFLIQYYNGEERAKGNILERFSAQQFPDLHSELNLSSLELGDSALYFCASSVVTGGTEAFFGQGTRLTVV.

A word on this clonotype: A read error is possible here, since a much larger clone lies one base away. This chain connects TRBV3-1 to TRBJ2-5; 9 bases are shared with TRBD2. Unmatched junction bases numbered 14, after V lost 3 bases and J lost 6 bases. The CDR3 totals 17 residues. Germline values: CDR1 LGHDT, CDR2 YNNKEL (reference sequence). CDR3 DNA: TGTGCCAGCAGCCAGCTATACACTAGCGGGCGTCAAAAGACCCAGTACTTC. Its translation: CASSQLYTSGRQKTQYF.

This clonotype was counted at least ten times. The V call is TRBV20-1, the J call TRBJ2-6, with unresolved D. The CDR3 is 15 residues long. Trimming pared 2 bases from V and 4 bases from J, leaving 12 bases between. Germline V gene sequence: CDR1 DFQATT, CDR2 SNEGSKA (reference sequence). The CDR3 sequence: CSARPNSVGANVLTF. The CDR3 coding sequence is TGCAGTGCTAGACCCAACAGCGTGGGGGCCAACGTCCTGACTTTC.

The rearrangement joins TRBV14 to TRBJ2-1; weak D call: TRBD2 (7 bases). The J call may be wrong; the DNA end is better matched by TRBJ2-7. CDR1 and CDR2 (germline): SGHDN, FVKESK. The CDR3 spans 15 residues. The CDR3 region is CASSQWGGSYNEQYF. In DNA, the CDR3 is TGTGCCAGCAGCCAATGGGGGGGCTCCTACAATGAGCAGTACTTC.

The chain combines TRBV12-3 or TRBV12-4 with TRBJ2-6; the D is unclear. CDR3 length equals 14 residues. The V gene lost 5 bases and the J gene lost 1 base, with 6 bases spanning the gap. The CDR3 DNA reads TGTGCCAGCAGTATCAGTTCTGGGGCCAACGTCCTGACTTTC. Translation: CASSISSGANVLTF.

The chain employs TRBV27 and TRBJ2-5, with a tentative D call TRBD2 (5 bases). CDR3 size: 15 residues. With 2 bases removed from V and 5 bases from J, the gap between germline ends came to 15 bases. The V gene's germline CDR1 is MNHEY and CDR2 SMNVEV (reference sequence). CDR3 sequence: CASSLGSRVGETQYF. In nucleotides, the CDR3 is TGTGCCAGCAGTTTAGGTTCGAGGGTAGGGGAGACCCAGTACTTC.

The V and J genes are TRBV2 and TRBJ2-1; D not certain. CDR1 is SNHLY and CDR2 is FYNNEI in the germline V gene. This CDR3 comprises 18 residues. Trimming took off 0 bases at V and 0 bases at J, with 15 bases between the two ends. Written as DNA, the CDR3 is TGTGCCAGCAGTGAAGCGCTAGGACGGACGAGCTCCTACAATGAGCAGTTCTTC. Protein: CASSEALGRTSSYNEQFF.

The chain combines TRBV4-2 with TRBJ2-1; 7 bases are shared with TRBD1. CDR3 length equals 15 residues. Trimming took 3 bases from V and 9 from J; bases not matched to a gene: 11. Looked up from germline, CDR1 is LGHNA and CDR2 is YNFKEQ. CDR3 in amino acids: CASSHPGTESGEQFF. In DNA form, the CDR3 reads TGTGCCAGCAGCCACCCCGGGACAGAGTCGGGTGAGCAGTTCTTC.